The 11 T cell receptor beta chains reported below all come from one sample, sequenced in a study of blood T cells in healthy people across ages. A J-beta primer mix and a sample-barcoded 5' primer were used in a second PCR of roughly 6 to 11 cycles. TCRdb passed the 5' RACE reads through MiXCR, listing each CDR3 protein once. Counted here are about 1.5 million distinct CDR3 sequences, 35% to 45% occurring once; the ten biggest clones make up roughly 3.7%. Sequenced: blood. These receptors originate from a woman aged 18-35 years in good health.

This clonotype was seen more than once but under ten times. The chain has TRBV10-3 and TRBJ2-3; D possibly corresponds to TRBD1 (7 bases). The CDR3 extends over 14 amino acids. Per the germline V gene, CDR1 is ENHRY and CDR2 is SYGVKD. V lost 7 bases and J 4 bases, leaving 15 bases between the germline ends. CDR3 in amino acids: CAIKEGAGADTQYF. The CDR3 DNA reads as TGTGCCATCAAGGAGGGGGCAGGGGCAGATACGCAGTATTTT.

This clonotype has just a few counts. The V and J genes are TRBV15 and TRBJ2-1; D remains unclear. Trimming left V 4 bases short and J 2 bases short, with 9 bases between. This CDR3 has 14 amino acids. CDR1 and CDR2 from the germline V gene are LNHNV and YYDKDF (reference sequence). CDR3 nucleotides: TGTGCCACCAGCATAAGGAAGGCCTACAATGAGCAGTTCTTC. It encodes CATSIRKAYNEQFF.

J is TRBJ1-3 and V is TRBV5-1, with D uncertain. The germline V and J ends were trimmed by 1 base and 0 bases, with 11 bases remaining between them. Germline CDR1 reads SGHRS; CDR2 reads YFSETQ. The CDR3 length is 16 residues. The DNA of the CDR3 is TGCGCCAGCAGCTTGAACCAGGCGAACTCTGGAAACACCATATATTTT. This codes for CASSLNQANSGNTIYF. Full variable domain (remainder filled in from reference TRBV5-1 and TRBJ1-3): KAGVTQTPRYLIKTRGQQVTLSCSPISGHRSVSWYQQTPGQGLQFLFEYFSETQRNKGNFPGRFSGRQFSNSRSEMNVSTLELGDSALYLCASSLNQANSGNTIYFGEGSWLTVV.

The chain carries TRBV27 and TRBJ2-1, with 8 bases fitting TRBD1. CDR1 and CDR2 from the germline V gene are MNHEY and SMNVEV (reference sequence). J gave up 14 bases and V 0 bases, and 6 bases lay outside the gene matches. The CDR3 is made up of 13 amino acids. The DNA of the CDR3 is TGTGCCAGCAGTTTATCTTCAGGGGGCAGGGAGTTCTTC. Its translation: CASSLSSGGREFF.

The table lists this clonotype with many counts. V is TRBV30 and J is TRBJ2-1; weak D call: TRBD1 (6 bases). TRBJ2-7 matches the DNA end more closely, so the J call is doubtful. Germline V gene data show CDR1 as GTSNPN and CDR2 as SVGIG (reference sequence). This CDR3 is built from 14 residues. The CDR3 reads CAWMVQGLYNEQYF. The DNA of the CDR3 is TGTGCCTGGATGGTTCAGGGGCTCTACAATGAGCAGTACTTC.

This clonotype was found a few times. A junction end diverges from the germline sequence, so it may reflect a read error. This rearrangement joins TRBV5-1 to TRBJ2-1; D not certain. The length of the CDR3 is 13 residues. From germline, CDR1 is SGHRS and CDR2 YFSETQ. CDR3 amino acids: CASTCPSCNEQFF. The CDR3 bases are TGCGCCAGCACTTGCCCATCCTGCAATGAGCAGTTCTTC.

In this sample, this clonotype turned up a few times. The rearrangement joins TRBV6-2 or TRBV6-3 to TRBJ1-2, with 8 bases lining up with TRBD1. V trimming: 6 bases; J trimming: 6 bases; junction bases outside the gene matches: 12. The CDR3 is made up of 15 amino acids. CDR1 and CDR2 from the germline V gene are MNHEY and SVGEGT. The CDR3, as DNA: TGTGCCAGCAGAACAGGGGGTCCCGCTTATGATGGCTACACCTTC. The encoded protein is CASRTGGPAYDGYTF.

This clonotype was detected only a few times. V is TRBV20-1 and J is TRBJ2-3, with 10 bases lining up with TRBD2. V shed 6 bases, J shed 1 base, and the junction held 4 bases outside the gene matches. The CDR3 covers 14 residues. The germline gives CDR1 DFQATT, CDR2 SNEGSKA (reference sequence). This chain's CDR3 is CSATGLAGTDTQYF. The CDR3 nucleotides are TGCAGTGCCACAGGACTAGCGGGCACAGATACGCAGTATTTT.

The sample holds a few counts of this clonotype. The chain has TRBV2 and TRBJ1-1; D is unclear. The CDR3 length is 15 residues. The V and J ends lost 10 bases and 0 bases respectively, with 18 bases between them. Germline lookup yields CDR1 SNHLY and CDR2 FYNNEI. In DNA, the CDR3 is TGTGCCACCTCACAGTCATCTATTTTGAACACTGAAGCTTTCTTT. Translating gives CATSQSSILNTEAFF.

Only a few counts were recorded for this clonotype. The chain couples TRBV5-6 to TRBJ1-1; no reliable D call. CDR1 is SGHDT, CDR2 YYEEEE, per germline. The CDR3 sequence is 12 residues long. V was cut by 2 bases and J by 7 bases, with 9 bases left in between. The CDR3 DNA reads TGTGCCAGCAGCTTCGGGGTGATTGAAGCTTTCTTT. It encodes CASSFGVIEAFF.

The sample holds many counts of this clonotype. The chain recombines TRBV29-1 with TRBJ2-1; 13 nucleotides align to TRBD2. V was clipped by 5 bases and J by 6 bases; unmatched bases: 4. Germline V lookup: CDR1 SQVTM, CDR2 ANQGSEA. The CDR3 runs to 14 residues. CDR3 nucleotide sequence: TGCAGCGTTATTGGACTAGCGGGAGTCAATGAGCAGTTCTTC. Amino acid sequence: CSVIGLAGVNEQFF.